This TCR beta chain stems from a study of CD8 T cells in ankylosing spondylitis. The study, taken as a whole, reports: Reportedly, disease-linked clones are significantly enriched in ankylosing spondylitis patients' matched synovial fluid. Typical of ankylosing spondylitis blood, it appeared, was a TCR beta motif of eight highly homologous variants. Disease-linked clones bore a CD8+ phenotype, appearing relatively rarely in peripheral blood.

Quantitative 5'-RACE with molecular barcodes was used to make the TCR beta libraries. Each CDR3 protein is one row after TCRdb ran MiXCR on the 5' RACE reads. Among about 130,000 distinct CDR3 sequences listed, about 7% were seen once. This clonotype was seen ten or more times. Its antigen is currently unknown. CDR3 length equals 15 residues. Germline CDR1 reads LGHNA; CDR2 reads YSLEER. Trimming stripped 1 base from V and 8 bases from J, with 15 bases between. This chain connects TRBV4-3 to TRBJ2-1, with D hard to call. This receptor was identified in a male donor with ankylosing spondylitis or in good health (not recorded which). Sequenced sample: blood, either unsorted or a sorted T cell fraction (not recorded which). The CDR3 sequence is CASSQGEELYHEQFF. The CDR3 coding sequence is TGCGCCAGCAGCCAAGGGGAAGAGCTTTATCATGAGCAGTTCTTC.